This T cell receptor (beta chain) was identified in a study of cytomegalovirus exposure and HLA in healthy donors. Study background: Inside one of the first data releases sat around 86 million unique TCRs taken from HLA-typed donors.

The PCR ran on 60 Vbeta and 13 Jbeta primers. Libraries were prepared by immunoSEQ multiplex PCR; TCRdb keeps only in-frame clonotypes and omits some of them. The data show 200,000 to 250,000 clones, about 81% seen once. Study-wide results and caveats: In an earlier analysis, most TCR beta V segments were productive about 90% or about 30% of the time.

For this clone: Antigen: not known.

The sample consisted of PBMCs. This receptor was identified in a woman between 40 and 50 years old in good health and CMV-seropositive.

This CDR3 reads CSGRTGINTGELFF. The CDR3 nucleotides read TGCAGCGGCCGGACAGGGATAAACACCGGGGAGCTGTTTTTT. This rearrangement joins TRBV29-1 to TRBJ2-2, with 8 nucleotides matching TRBD1. Germline V gene lookup returns CDR1 SQVTM and CDR2 ANQGSEA. CDR3 length: 14 amino acids. J gave up 2 bases and V 7 bases, and 6 bases lay outside the gene matches.